This TCR beta chain was recovered during a study of T cell changes during pregnancy in multiple sclerosis. The germline V gene has CDR1 SGHTA and CDR2 FQGNSA. Germline trimming cut 3 bases from V and 5 bases from J; bases unmatched to any gene: 4. CDR3 length: 14 amino acids. The assay was immunoSEQ multiplex PCR, and TCRdb's table has in-frame clones only and misses some. The table lists 45,000 to 60,000 clones, 90% to 95% of them singletons. This receptor was taken from a female donor with multiple sclerosis, enrolled in a pregnancy study. The sequencing used CD4+ T cells from peripheral blood mononuclear cells, collected before pregnancy. The chain employs TRBV7-2 and TRBJ1-2; 9 nucleotides match TRBD1. CDR3 residues: CASSFRGQGYGYTF. CDR3 DNA: TGTGCCAGCAGCTTCCGCGGACAGGGGTATGGCTACACCTTC.